The 5 T cell receptor beta chains in this list originate from one sample, sequenced in a study of T cells of healthy individuals listed by TCRdb under 2018. Libraries were made using 5' RACE. TCRdb records Illumina MiSeq as the sequencer. TCRdb redid the processing of the public reads, applying fastp at Q25 and MiXCR, and retained in-frame beta chains. Entries are consolidated by CDR3 protein sequence, retaining the most common genes and DNA. The sample table records about 96,000 distinct CDR3 sequences; 15% to 20% of these occur just once. Around 6.5% of the sample is in the top ten clones. The receptors stem from a human donor in good health.

This chain connects TRBV28 to TRBJ2-1; 7 nucleotides line up with TRBD2. The J segment lost 1 base and the V segment lost 1 base, leaving 4 bases of the junction unmatched. The CDR3 totals 16 residues. The germline gives CDR1 MDHEN, CDR2 SYDVKM. The DNA of the CDR3 is TGTGCCAGCAGTTTATCAGGACTAGAATCCTACAATGAGCAGTTCTTC. This gives the protein CASSLSGLESYNEQFF.

This clonotype was seen at least ten times. The J gene is TRBJ1-2, the V gene TRBV28; no firm D call. V was trimmed by 6 bases and J by 1 base, leaving 27 bases between them. From germline, CDR1 is MDHEN and CDR2 SYDVKM. The CDR3 has 19 residues. The CDR3 bases are TGTGCCAGCAGAAACGACTATATGGTCGCTCGTTTCGGTAACTATGGCTACACCTTC. It translates to CASRNDYMVARFGNYGYTF.

This sequence joins TRBV2 and TRBJ2-3, with 9 bases lining up with TRBD1. The junction had 7 bases not matched to a gene; V was cut back by 7 bases and J by 2 bases. This CDR3 contains 15 residues. The germline gives CDR1 SNHLY, CDR2 FYNNEI. The CDR3 is CASTTGQGDTDTQYF. DNA of the CDR3: TGTGCCAGCACCACGGGACAGGGAGACACAGATACGCAGTATTTT.

The V and J genes are TRBV7-9 and TRBJ2-2; D call uncertain. Germline loops: CDR1 SEHNR, CDR2 FQNEAQ (reference sequence). Trimming left V 2 bases short and J 6 bases short, with 7 bases between. This CDR3 is built from 13 residues. The CDR3 nucleotides are TGTGCCAGCAGCTTATCGGGTGCCGGGGAGCTGTTTTTT. This codes for CASSLSGAGELFF.

The table lists this clonotype with a few counts. This chain links TRBV20-1 with TRBJ2-4, with a possible D match to TRBD2 (5 bases). CDR1 is DFQATT, CDR2 SNEGSKA, per germline (reference sequence). V shed 5 bases and J shed 9 bases, with 14 bases lying between them. The CDR3 is 12 residues long. In DNA form, the CDR3 reads TGCAGTGCTCATGGACTGCCCCCCATTCAGTACTTC. It is translated as CSAHGLPPIQYF.